This T cell receptor beta chain was sequenced for a study of CD8 T cells in Susac syndrome. When the RNA was reverse transcribed, random hexamers were used with an input of 0.5 to 1 ug. MiXCR, run by TCRdb on the immunoSEQ multiplex PCR reads, gives a single entry per CDR3 protein. Altogether 50,000 to 55,000 distinct CDR3 sequences are present, approximately 95% being singletons, with the ten largest covering about 0.8%. V dropped 3 bases and J dropped 0 bases, with 9 bases sitting between them. The CDR3 contains 15 residues. The specimen sequenced was CD8+ T cells from PBMCs. The clonotype comes from a human donor with Susac syndrome. The chain joins TRBV12-3 or TRBV12-4 to TRBJ1-5; D uncertain. CDR3 nucleotide sequence: TGTGCCAGCAGTTTGTCGGGGAATAGCAATCAGCCCCAGCATTTT. Its protein product is CASSLSGNSNQPQHF.